Presented here are 7 T cell receptor beta chains from one specimen sequenced in a study of T cell responses to AZD1222 COVID-19 vaccine. Assay used: immunoSEQ multiplex PCR; TCRdb lists only in-frame clones, some missing. Here the sample spans 90,000 to 150,000 clones, roughly 90% being singletons. The material was peripheral blood, obtained on day 0 of AZD1222 vaccination. These receptor sequences come from an adult in good health.

This rearrangement joins TRBV7-6 to TRBJ1-3; D not resolved. Trimming cost V 4 bases and J 0 bases, with 13 bases left between them. Germline CDR1 reads SGHVS; CDR2 reads FNYEAQ. CDR3 size: 16 residues. The CDR3 region is CASSSRMSGSGNTIYF. The DNA for the CDR3 is TGTGCCAGCAGCTCGAGAATGTCGGGCTCTGGAAACACCATATATTTT.

The chain is built from TRBV27 and TRBJ1-6, with D perhaps matching TRBD1 (6 bases). Per germline, CDR1 MNHEY and CDR2 SMNVEV (reference sequence). The CDR3 extends over 13 amino acids. Trimming cost V 3 bases and J 7 bases, with 7 bases left between them. This CDR3 is CASSFQGNSPLHF. CDR3 DNA: TGTGCCAGCAGTTTCCAGGGGAATTCACCCCTCCACTTT.

The chain joins TRBV5-1 to TRBJ2-3; a weak D match, TRBD1 (5 bases). V was clipped by 4 bases and J by 5 bases, with 14 bases between them. The CDR3 has 14 residues. Germline V lookup: CDR1 SGHRS, CDR2 YFSETQ. The CDR3 spells CASSPTTGLDTQYF. CDR3 DNA sequence: TGCGCCAGCAGCCCAACTACAGGTCTAGATACGCAGTATTTT.

This clone was picked up one time. The chain recombines TRBV9 with TRBJ1-1; D gene unclear. The germline V gene encodes CDR1 SGDLS and CDR2 YYNGEE. The CDR3 has 13 residues. Trimming pared 2 bases from V and 5 bases from J, leaving 10 bases between. The CDR3 DNA reads as TGTGCCAGCAGCGTTTTGGGTTCGACTGAAGCTTTCTTT. Translation: CASSVLGSTEAFF.

The CDR3 nucleotides read TGTGCCAGCAGCTTATACGGGAACACCGGGGAGCTGTTTTTT. This translates into CASSLYGNTGELFF. This chain joins TRBV7-3 and TRBJ2-2; D is unclear. Trimming took off 2 bases at V and 1 base at J, with 5 bases between the two ends. Germline V CDR1 and CDR2: SGHTA, FQGTGA. The length of the CDR3 is 14 residues.

J is TRBJ2-7 and V is TRBV13, with 10 bases aligning to TRBD1. Per germline, CDR1 PRHDT and CDR2 FYEKMQ (reference sequence). CDR3 length: 16 amino acids. V trimming: 5 bases; J trimming: 2 bases; junction bases outside the gene matches: 9. The DNA for the CDR3 is TGTGCCAGCAGCCTCGGGGTCGGGACAGGGGCCTACGAGCAGTACTTC. Protein sequence: CASSLGVGTGAYEQYF. Using reference TRBV13 and TRBJ2-7 for the parts outside the CDR3, the full variable domain is AAGVIQSPRHLIKEKRETATLKCYPIPRHDTVYWYQQGPGQDPQFLISFYEKMQSDKGSIPDRFSAQQFSDYHSELNMSSLELGDSALYFCASSLGVGTGAYEQYFGPGTRLTVT.

The V and J genes are TRBV7-2 and TRBJ1-1; no definite D call. The V and J ends lost 0 bases and 5 bases respectively, with 10 bases between them. The CDR3 has 14 amino acids. Germline-derived CDR1 and CDR2 are SGHTA and FQGNSA. The CDR3 region is CASSLATSMTEAFF. CDR3 DNA: TGTGCCAGCAGCTTAGCGACAAGCATGACTGAAGCTTTCTTT. Drawing the rest from reference TRBV7-2 and TRBJ1-1, the complete variable domain is GAGVSQSPSNKVTEKGKDVELRCDPISGHTALYWYRQSLGQGLEFLIYFQGNSAPDKSGLPSDRFSAERTGGSVSTLTIQRTQQEDSAVYLCASSLATSMTEAFFGQGTRLTVV.